This T cell receptor beta chain was recorded in a study of blood T cell repertoires in COVID-19. The germline gives CDR1 WSHSY, CDR2 SAAADI. The CDR3 is 13 residues long. The V gene lost 8 bases and the J gene lost 0 bases, with 8 bases spanning the gap. The data were produced by immunoSEQ multiplex PCR, yet TCRdb's version contains in-frame clones alone and is incomplete. The sample has about 200,000 clones, 88% seen once. Only one count was recorded for this clone. The source of this sequence is a man between 18 and 35 years old with active or convalescent COVID-19. The chain is built from TRBV10-2 and TRBJ2-4; D perhaps matches TRBD2 (5 bases). The source material was peripheral blood. The CDR3: CASGRVAKNIQYF. The CDR3 DNA sequence: TGCGCCAGCGGGAGAGTAGCCAAAAACATTCAGTACTTC.